This T cell receptor beta chain was captured by sequencing in a study of blood T cell repertoires in COVID-19. Profiling relied on immunoSEQ multiplex PCR, and the TCRdb table lists in-frame clones only, not all of them. The sample consists of about 150,000 clones, 80% to 90% of them appearing once. The V end was cut by 0 bases, the J end by 2 bases, with 8 bases between. The germline V gene has CDR1 SGHTA and CDR2 FQGNSA. The CDR3 is made up of 14 amino acids. The receptor's source is a woman aged 40 to 49 with acute or convalescent COVID-19. This chain links TRBV7-2 with TRBJ2-7; no definite D call. The material sequenced was peripheral blood. The DNA for the CDR3 is TGTGCCAGCAGCTTAGCCCGATTAGCCTACGAGCAGTACTTC. Translated, it gives CASSLARLAYEQYF.